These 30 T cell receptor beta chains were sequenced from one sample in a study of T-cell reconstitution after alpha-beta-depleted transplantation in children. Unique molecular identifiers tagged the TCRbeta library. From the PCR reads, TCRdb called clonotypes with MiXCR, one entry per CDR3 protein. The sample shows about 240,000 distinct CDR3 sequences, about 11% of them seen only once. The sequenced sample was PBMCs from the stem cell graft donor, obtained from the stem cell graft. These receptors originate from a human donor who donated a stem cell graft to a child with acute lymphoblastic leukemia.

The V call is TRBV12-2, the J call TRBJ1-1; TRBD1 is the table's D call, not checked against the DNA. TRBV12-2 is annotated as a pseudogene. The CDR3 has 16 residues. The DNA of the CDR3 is TGTGCAAGTCGCTTAGATAGTTGGGGGGCGCTTCCCGAAGCTTTCTTT. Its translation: CASRLDSWGALPEAFF.

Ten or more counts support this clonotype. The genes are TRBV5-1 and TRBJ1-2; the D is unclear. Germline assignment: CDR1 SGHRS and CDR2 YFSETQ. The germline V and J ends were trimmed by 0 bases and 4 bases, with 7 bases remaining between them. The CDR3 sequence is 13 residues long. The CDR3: CASSLDPAYGYTF. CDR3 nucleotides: TGCGCCAGCAGCTTGGACCCAGCCTATGGCTACACCTTC.

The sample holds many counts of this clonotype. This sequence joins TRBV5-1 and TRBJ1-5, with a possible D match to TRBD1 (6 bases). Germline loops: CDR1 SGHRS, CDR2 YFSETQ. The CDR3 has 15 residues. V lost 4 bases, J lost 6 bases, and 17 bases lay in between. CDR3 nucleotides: TGCGCCAGCAGCCTGGACAGCCCGGGGCGTCAGCCCCAGCATTTT. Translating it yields CASSLDSPGRQPQHF.

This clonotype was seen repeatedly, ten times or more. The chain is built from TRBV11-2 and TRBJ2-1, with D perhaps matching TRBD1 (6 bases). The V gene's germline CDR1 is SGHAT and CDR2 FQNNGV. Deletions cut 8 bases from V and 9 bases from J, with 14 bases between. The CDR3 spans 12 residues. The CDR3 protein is CASGGHSREQFF. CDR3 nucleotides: TGTGCCAGCGGGGGCCATTCTCGTGAGCAGTTCTTC.

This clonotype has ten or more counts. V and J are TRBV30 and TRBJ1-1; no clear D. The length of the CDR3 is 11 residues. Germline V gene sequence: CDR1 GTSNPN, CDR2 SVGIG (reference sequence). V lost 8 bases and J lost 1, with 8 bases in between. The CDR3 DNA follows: TGTGCCGGCACGGCGAACACTGAAGCTTTCTTT. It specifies CAGTANTEAFF.

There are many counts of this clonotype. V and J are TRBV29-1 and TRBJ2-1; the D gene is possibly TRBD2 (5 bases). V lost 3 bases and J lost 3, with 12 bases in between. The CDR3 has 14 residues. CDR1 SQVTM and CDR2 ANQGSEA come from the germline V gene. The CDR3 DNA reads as TGCAGCGTTGAGCTAGCAGTATACTACAATGAGCAGTTCTTC. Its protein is CSVELAVYYNEQFF.

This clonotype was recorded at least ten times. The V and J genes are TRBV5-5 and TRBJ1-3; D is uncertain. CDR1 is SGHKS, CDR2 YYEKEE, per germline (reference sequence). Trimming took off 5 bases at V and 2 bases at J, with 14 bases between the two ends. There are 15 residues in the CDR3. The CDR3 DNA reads TGTGCCAGCAGAACATCGTTGGGGACTGGAAACACCATATATTTT. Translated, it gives CASRTSLGTGNTIYF.

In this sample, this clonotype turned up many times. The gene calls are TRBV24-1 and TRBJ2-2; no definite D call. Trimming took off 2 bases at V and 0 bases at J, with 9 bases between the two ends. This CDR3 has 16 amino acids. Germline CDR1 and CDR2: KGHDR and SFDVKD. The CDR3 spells CATSDWRLPNTGELFF. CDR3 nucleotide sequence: TGTGCCACCAGTGATTGGAGACTTCCGAACACCGGGGAGCTGTTTTTT.

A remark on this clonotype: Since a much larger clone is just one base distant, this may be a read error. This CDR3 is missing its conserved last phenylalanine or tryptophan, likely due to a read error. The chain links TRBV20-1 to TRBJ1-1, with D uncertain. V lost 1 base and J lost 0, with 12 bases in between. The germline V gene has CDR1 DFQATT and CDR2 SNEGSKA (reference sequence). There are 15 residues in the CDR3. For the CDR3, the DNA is TGCAGTGCTAGAGGCGGACGGAGCCTGAACACTGAAGCTTTCTCT. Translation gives CSARGGRSLNTEAFS.

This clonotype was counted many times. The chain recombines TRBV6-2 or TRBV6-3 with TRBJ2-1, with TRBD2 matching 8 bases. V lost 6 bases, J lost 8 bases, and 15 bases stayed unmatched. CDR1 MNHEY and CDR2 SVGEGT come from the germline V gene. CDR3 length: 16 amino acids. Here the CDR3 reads CASRPGAAGDSHEQFF. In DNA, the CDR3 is TGTGCCAGCAGACCCGGGGCAGCGGGAGACTCGCATGAGCAGTTCTTC.

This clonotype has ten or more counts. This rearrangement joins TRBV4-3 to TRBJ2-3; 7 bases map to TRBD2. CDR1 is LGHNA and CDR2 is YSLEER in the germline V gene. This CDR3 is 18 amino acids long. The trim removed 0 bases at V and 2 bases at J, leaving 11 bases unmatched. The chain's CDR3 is CASSQDLTERGYTDTQYF. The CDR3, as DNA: TGCGCCAGCAGCCAAGATCTCACAGAGCGGGGCTACACAGATACGCAGTATTTT.

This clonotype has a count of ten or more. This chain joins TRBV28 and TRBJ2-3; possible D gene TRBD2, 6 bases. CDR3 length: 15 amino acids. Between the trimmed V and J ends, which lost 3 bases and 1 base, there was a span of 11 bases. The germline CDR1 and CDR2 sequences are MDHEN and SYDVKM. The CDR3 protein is CASSLVEGRTDTQYF. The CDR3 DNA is TGTGCCAGCAGTTTGGTGGAGGGGCGCACAGATACGCAGTATTTT.

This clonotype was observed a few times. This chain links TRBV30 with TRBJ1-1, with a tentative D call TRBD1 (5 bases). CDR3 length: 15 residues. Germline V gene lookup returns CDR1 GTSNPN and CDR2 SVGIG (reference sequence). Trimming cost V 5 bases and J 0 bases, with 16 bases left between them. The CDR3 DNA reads TGTGCCTGGGGGGGTAGAAGAACTATGAACACTGAAGCTTTCTTT. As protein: CAWGGRRTMNTEAFF.

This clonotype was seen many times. The DNA of the CDR3 is TGTGCCAGTAGTATAGACCACGAGCAGTACTTC. It is translated as CASSIDHEQYF. The chain uses TRBV19 and TRBJ2-7; D is uncertain. The CDR3 spans 11 residues. Germline V gene sequence: CDR1 LNHDA, CDR2 SQIVND (reference sequence). V dropped 0 bases and J dropped 5 bases, with 2 bases sitting between them.

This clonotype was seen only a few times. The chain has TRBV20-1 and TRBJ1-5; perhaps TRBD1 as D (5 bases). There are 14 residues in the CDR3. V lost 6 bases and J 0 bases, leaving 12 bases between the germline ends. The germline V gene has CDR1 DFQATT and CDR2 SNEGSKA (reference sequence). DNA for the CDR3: TGCAGTGCGAAGACCGGACATAGCAATCAGCCCCAGCATTTT. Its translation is CSAKTGHSNQPQHF.

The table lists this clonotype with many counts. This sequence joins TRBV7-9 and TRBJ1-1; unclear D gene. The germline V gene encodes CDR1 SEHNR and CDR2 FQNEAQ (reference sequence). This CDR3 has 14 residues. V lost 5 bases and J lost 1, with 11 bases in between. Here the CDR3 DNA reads TGTGCCAGCAGCCCATCGTTGGGGAACACTGAAGCTTTCTTT. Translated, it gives CASSPSLGNTEAFF.

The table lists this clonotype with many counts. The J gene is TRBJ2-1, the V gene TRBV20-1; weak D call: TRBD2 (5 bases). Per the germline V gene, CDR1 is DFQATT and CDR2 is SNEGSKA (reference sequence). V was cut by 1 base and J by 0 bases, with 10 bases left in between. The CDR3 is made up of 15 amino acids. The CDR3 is CSARGSLASYNEQFF. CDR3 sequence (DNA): TGCAGTGCTAGAGGTTCCCTAGCCTCCTACAATGAGCAGTTCTTC.

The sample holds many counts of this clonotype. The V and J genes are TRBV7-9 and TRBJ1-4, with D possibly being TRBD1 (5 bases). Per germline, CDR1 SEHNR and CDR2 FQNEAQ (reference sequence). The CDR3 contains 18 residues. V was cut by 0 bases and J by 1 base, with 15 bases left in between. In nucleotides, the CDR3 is TGTGCCAGCAGCTTAGCTAGGCGACAGAAGATAACTAATGAAAAACTGTTTTTT. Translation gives CASSLARRQKITNEKLFF. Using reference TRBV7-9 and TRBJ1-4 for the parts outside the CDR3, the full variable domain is DTGVSQNPRHKITKRGQNVTFRCDPISEHNRLYWYRQTLGQGPEFLTYFQNEAQLEKSRLLSDRFSAERPKGSFSTLEIQRTEQGDSAMYLCASSLARRQKITNEKLFFGSGTQLSVL.

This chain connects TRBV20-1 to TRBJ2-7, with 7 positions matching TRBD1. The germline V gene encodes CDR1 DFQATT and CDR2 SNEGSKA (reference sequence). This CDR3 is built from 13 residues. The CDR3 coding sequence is TGCAGCTCCAGGGGACAGAGCTCCTACGAGCAGTACTTC. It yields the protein CSSRGQSSYEQYF.

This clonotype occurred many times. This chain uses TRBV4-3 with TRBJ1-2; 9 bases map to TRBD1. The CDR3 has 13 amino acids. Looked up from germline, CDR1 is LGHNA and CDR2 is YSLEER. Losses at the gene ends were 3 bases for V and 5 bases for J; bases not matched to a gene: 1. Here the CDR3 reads CASSQDRGYGYTF. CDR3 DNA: TGCGCCAGCAGCCAGGACAGGGGATATGGCTACACCTTC.

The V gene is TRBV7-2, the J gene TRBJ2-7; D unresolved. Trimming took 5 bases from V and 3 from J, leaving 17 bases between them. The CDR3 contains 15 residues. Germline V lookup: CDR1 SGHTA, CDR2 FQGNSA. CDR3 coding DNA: TGTGCCAGCAGCCCCCAGCCCGGCAGAGGCTACGAGCAGTACTTC. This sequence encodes CASSPQPGRGYEQYF.

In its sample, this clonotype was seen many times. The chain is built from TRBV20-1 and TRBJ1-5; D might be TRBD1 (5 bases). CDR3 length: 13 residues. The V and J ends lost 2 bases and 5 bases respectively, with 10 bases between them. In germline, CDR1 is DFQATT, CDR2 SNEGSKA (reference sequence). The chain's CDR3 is CSARRWGDQPQHF. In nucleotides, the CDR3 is TGCAGTGCTAGAAGGTGGGGGGATCAGCCCCAGCATTTT.

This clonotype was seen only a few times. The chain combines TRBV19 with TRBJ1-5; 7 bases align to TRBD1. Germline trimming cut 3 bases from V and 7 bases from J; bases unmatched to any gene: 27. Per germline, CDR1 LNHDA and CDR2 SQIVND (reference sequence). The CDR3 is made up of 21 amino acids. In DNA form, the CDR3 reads TGTGCCAGTAGTATTGATTCTTCTGGACAGGAGGAGACCCCGGCGAGACAGCCCCAGCATTTT. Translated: CASSIDSSGQEETPARQPQHF.

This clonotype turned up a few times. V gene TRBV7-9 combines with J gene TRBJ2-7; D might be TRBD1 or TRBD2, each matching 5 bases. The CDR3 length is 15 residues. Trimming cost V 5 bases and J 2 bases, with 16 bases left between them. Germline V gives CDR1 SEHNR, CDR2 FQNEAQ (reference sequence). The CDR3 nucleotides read TGTGCCAGCAGCCCGGGGCTCTCCTCCGCCTACGAGCAGTACTTC. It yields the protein CASSPGLSSAYEQYF.

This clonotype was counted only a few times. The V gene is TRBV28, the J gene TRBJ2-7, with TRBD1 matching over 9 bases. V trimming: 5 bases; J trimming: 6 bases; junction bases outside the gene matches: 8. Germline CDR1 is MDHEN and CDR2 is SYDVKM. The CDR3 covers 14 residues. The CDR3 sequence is CASSLTGGGSEQYF. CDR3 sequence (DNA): TGTGCCAGCAGTCTGACAGGGGGGGGGAGCGAGCAGTACTTC. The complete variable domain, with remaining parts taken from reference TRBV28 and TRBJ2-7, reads DVKVTQSSRYLVKRTGEKVFLECVQDMDHENMFWYRQDPGLGLRLIYFSYDVKMKEKGDIPEGYSVSREKKERFSLILESASTNQTSMYLCASSLTGGGSEQYFGPGTRLTVT.

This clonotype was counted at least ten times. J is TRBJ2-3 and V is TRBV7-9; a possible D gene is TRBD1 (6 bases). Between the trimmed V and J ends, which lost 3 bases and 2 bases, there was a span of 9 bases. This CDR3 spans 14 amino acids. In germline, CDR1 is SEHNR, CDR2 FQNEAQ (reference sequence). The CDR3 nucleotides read TGTGCCAGCAGCTTCGGACAGCCCACAGATACGCAGTATTTT. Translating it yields CASSFGQPTDTQYF.

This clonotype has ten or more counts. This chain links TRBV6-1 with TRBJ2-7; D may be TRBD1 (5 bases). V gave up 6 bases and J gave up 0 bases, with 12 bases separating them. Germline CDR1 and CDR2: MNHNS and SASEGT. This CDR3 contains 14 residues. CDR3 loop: CASRPTGNSYEQYF. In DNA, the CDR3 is TGTGCCAGCAGGCCCACAGGAAACTCCTACGAGCAGTACTTC.

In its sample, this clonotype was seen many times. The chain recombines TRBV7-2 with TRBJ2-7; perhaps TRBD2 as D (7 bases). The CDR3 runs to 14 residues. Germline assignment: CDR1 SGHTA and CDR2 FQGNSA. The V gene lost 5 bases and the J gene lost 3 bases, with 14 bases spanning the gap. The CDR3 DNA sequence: TGTGCCAGCAGCCGCGGGGGCAGGGGCTACGAGCAGTACTTC. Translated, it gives CASSRGGRGYEQYF.

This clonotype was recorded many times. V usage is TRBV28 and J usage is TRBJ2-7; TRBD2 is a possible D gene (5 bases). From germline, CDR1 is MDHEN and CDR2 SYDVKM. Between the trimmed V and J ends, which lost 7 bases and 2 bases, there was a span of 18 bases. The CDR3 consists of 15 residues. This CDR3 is CASTEKGRRTYEQYF. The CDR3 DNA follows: TGTGCCAGCACTGAGAAGGGCCGGAGGACCTACGAGCAGTACTTC. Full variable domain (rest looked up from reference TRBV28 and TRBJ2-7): DVKVTQSSRYLVKRTGEKVFLECVQDMDHENMFWYRQDPGLGLRLIYFSYDVKMKEKGDIPEGYSVSREKKERFSLILESASTNQTSMYLCASTEKGRRTYEQYFGPGTRLTVT.

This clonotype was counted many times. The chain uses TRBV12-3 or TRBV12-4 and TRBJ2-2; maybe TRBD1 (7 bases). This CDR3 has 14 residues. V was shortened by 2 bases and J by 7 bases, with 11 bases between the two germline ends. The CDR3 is CASSLRQGLGELFF. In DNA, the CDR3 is TGTGCCAGCAGTTTACGACAGGGACTCGGGGAGCTGTTTTTT.